A single sample is the source of the 19 T cell receptor beta chains below, sequenced in a study of blood T cells in healthy people across ages (dated by TCRdb to 2015 to 2017). Library preparation was by 5' RACE. The sample was run on an Illumina HiSeq 2500. The second PCR ran for about 6 to 12 cycles and used a J-beta primer mix along with a sample-barcoded 5' primer. TCRdb took the public reads, trimmed them with fastp at Q25, ran MiXCR for clone calling and kept in-frame beta chains. Here each entry gathers all rows of one CDR3 protein and keeps the most common genes and DNA. The sample table holds around 750,000 distinct CDR3 sequences, of which less than 70% were seen once. Together, the top ten hold about two fifths of the sample. The sample consisted of blood. The receptors shown here come from an elderly man in good health.

The J gene is TRBJ2-7, the V gene TRBV20-1, with D maybe TRBD2 (5 bases). V was clipped by 6 bases and J by 0 bases, with 15 bases between them. In germline, CDR1 is DFQATT, CDR2 SNEGSKA (reference sequence). The CDR3 is 14 amino acids. The CDR3, as DNA: TGCAGTGCCTCAGACTCAGCGGACTCCTACGAGCAGTACTTC. Its translation: CSASDSADSYEQYF.

The chain is built from TRBV20-1 and TRBJ1-2; possibly TRBD1 for D (6 bases). Germline values: CDR1 DFQATT, CDR2 SNEGSKA (reference sequence). Trimming took 2 bases from V and 8 from J, leaving 12 bases between them. CDR3 size: 12 residues. The CDR3 region has the DNA TGCAGTGCTAGACCAGGGGCACAGGGCTACACCTTC. Encoded protein: CSARPGAQGYTF.

The chain links TRBV7-2 to TRBJ1-6, with 7 bases lining up with TRBD1. Trimming cost V 5 bases and J 6 bases; bases outside gene matches: 7. Germline lookup yields CDR1 SGHTA and CDR2 FQGNSA. The CDR3 runs to 15 residues. CDR3: CASSIPGQSNSPLHF. DNA of the CDR3: TGTGCCAGCAGCATCCCGGGACAGTCTAATTCACCCCTCCACTTT.

This clonotype was seen only once. V gene TRBV2 combines with J gene TRBJ2-4; maybe TRBD2 (6 bases). The J call is in doubt because the DNA end fits TRBJ2-7 better. This CDR3 has 15 amino acids. From germline, CDR1 is SNHLY and CDR2 FYNNEI. Written as DNA, the CDR3 is TGTGCCAGCAGTGTCGGGGCCTCTCGGGGAGGCGAGCAGTACTTC. Translation gives CASSVGASRGGEQYF.

The chain couples TRBV2 to TRBJ1-6, with 7 bases identical to TRBD1. The CDR3 has 15 amino acids. Germline V lookup: CDR1 SNHLY, CDR2 FYNNEI. Germline trimming cut 8 bases from V and 0 bases from J; bases unmatched to any gene: 4. CDR3 in amino acids: CASQTGSSYNSPLHF. In DNA form, the CDR3 reads TGTGCCAGCCAGACAGGGAGCTCCTATAATTCACCCCTCCACTTT.

DNA of the CDR3: TGTGCCAGCAGTGAAGCGGTCCTAGCGGGAGTAGATGCAGATACGCAGTATTTT. Translated: CASSEAVLAGVDADTQYF. V is TRBV2 and J is TRBJ2-3; 10 nucleotides match TRBD2. The CDR3 sequence is 18 residues long. Per germline, CDR1 SNHLY and CDR2 FYNNEI. Germline trimming cut 0 bases from V and 4 bases from J; bases unmatched to any gene: 10. Drawing the rest from reference TRBV2 and TRBJ2-3, the complete variable domain is EPEVTQTPSHQVTQMGQEVILRCVPISNHLYFYWYRQILGQKVEFLVSFYNNEISEKSEIFDDQFSVERPDGSNFTLKIRSTKLEDSAMYFCASSEAVLAGVDADTQYFGPGTRLTVL.

The V gene is TRBV27, the J gene TRBJ2-7; D is ambiguous. V was cut by 3 bases and J by 4 bases, with 10 bases left in between. The CDR3 is made up of 13 amino acids. Germline assignment: CDR1 MNHEY and CDR2 SMNVEV (reference sequence). The CDR3 nucleotides read TGTGCCAGCAGTTTGTGGGGTTTTTACGAGCAGTACTTC. It yields the protein CASSLWGFYEQYF.

The chain has TRBV18 and TRBJ1-4; D not resolved. The CDR3 totals 16 residues. Germline V gene sequence: CDR1 KGHSH, CDR2 LQKENI. Deletions cut 5 bases from V and 8 bases from J, with 21 bases between. The CDR3 DNA sequence: TGTGCCAGCTCAGTTACACTGACTCCCTCTCGGGAAAAACTGTTTTTT. It translates to CASSVTLTPSREKLFF.

This clonotype was found once. This chain links TRBV2 with TRBJ2-1; 8 bases fit TRBD1. Germline lookup yields CDR1 SNHLY and CDR2 FYNNEI. The J segment lost 0 bases and the V segment lost 6 bases, leaving 4 bases of the junction unmatched. This CDR3 spans 15 amino acids. Written as DNA, the CDR3 is TGTGCCAGCAGGGTTACAGGGGGCTCCTACAATGAGCAGTTCTTC. Amino acid sequence: CASRVTGGSYNEQFF.

The chain has TRBV29-1 and TRBJ1-2, with no clear D. V was shortened by 1 base and J by 4 bases, with 7 bases between the two germline ends. Per the germline V gene, CDR1 is SQVTM and CDR2 is ANQGSEA. This CDR3 is 12 amino acids long. CDR3 coding DNA: TGCAGCGTTGAAGGTTCCACCTATGGCTACACCTTC. Residues: CSVEGSTYGYTF.

This clonotype has just a few counts. One base away lies a much larger clone, so this may be a sequencing read error. This chain connects TRBV12-3 or TRBV12-4 to TRBJ2-7, with TRBD1 as a possible D gene (5 bases). V lost 0 bases to trimming and J lost 3 bases, with 12 bases between them. The CDR3 extends over 15 amino acids. The CDR3 DNA is TGTGCCAGCAGTTTAGCCCCGGACATCGACTACGAGCAGTACTTC. It is translated as CASSLAPDIDYEQYF.

This chain uses TRBV10-3 with TRBJ2-5, with a tentative D call TRBD2 (7 bases). V lost 2 bases, J lost 2 bases, and 18 bases lay in between. The germline V gene has CDR1 ENHRY and CDR2 SYGVKD. The CDR3 totals 17 residues. This CDR3 is CAISEPGGLGGQETQYF. The CDR3 nucleotides are TGTGCCATCAGTGAGCCGGGGGGCCTAGGGGGGCAAGAGACCCAGTACTTC.

The chain employs TRBV5-1 and TRBJ2-7; 7 nucleotides match TRBD2. V was pared by 0 bases and J by 6 bases, with 12 bases of the junction left unmatched. Germline V CDR1 and CDR2: SGHRS, YFSETQ. This CDR3 has 16 amino acids. In nucleotides, the CDR3 is TGCGCCAGCAGCTTGGGAGGGCTAGCGGCTATGCGCGAGCAGTACTTC. It is translated as CASSLGGLAAMREQYF.

The chain uses TRBV27 and TRBJ2-5, with TRBD1 as a possible D gene (5 bases). The DNA end favors TRBJ2-7, so the J call may be wrong. The CDR3 consists of 15 residues. CDR1 and CDR2 (germline): MNHEY, SMNVEV (reference sequence). CDR3: CASSFTGGISYEQYF. The CDR3 DNA sequence: TGTGCCAGCAGTTTCACAGGTGGTATTAGCTACGAGCAGTACTTC.

A few counts support this clonotype. The rearrangement links TRBV6-5 to TRBJ2-6; tentative D call: TRBD2 (5 bases). Germline V gives CDR1 MNHEY, CDR2 SVGAGI. The CDR3 has 15 amino acids. V dropped 2 bases and J dropped 0 bases, with 5 bases sitting between them. The CDR3 reads CASSYRDSGANVLTF. DNA for the CDR3: TGTGCCAGCAGTTACCGGGACTCTGGGGCCAACGTCCTGACTTTC.

This clonotype was picked up many times. V and J are TRBV29-1 and TRBJ2-7, with 7 bases matching TRBD1. Germline CDR1 is SQVTM and CDR2 is ANQGSEA. The V gene end was trimmed by 6 bases and the J gene end by 2 bases; junction bases not matched to a gene: 4. The CDR3 is 12 residues long. The DNA for the CDR3 is TGCAGCGTGACTACAGGGGCCTACGAGCAGTACTTC. Translated, it gives CSVTTGAYEQYF.

The V gene is TRBV19, the J gene TRBJ2-1; 9 nucleotides align to TRBD2. Germline V gives CDR1 LNHDA, CDR2 SQIVND (reference sequence). V lost 3 bases and J lost 13; bases outside the gene matches: 4. The CDR3 sequence is 12 residues long. This chain's CDR3 is CASSMHGTSQFF. CDR3 coding DNA: TGTGCCAGTAGTATGCACGGGACTAGCCAGTTCTTC.

This clonotype has a handful of counts. V is TRBV3-1 and J is TRBJ2-3, with D possibly TRBD2 on 7 matching bases. V dropped 7 bases and J dropped 4 bases, with 18 bases sitting between them. CDR3 length: 15 amino acids. Germline CDR1 and CDR2: LGHDT and YNNKEL (reference sequence). In nucleotides, the CDR3 is TGTGCCAGCACCAGAAGGGGAGGGGGAGCAGATACGCAGTATTTT. It translates to CASTRRGGGADTQYF.

In its sample, this clonotype was seen once. V is TRBV12-5 and J is TRBJ2-5, with 10 bases lining up with TRBD1. V dropped 6 bases and J dropped 6; count of bases not matched to a gene: 7. Germline-derived CDR1 and CDR2 are LGHNT and FRNRAP. The CDR3 is made up of 14 amino acids. CDR3 sequence (DNA): TGTGCTAGTGGCCCCGGGACAGGGGAAAAGACCCAGTACTTC. Amino acids: CASGPGTGEKTQYF.